These T cell receptor beta chains were read from a single sample in a study of T cells in narcolepsy. Sequencing was performed with immunoSEQ multiplex PCR; in TCRdb, only in-frame clones are kept and a portion is missing. The data hold about 33,000 clones, with 70% to 85% observed a single time. Specimen: CD45RA- memory CD4+ T cells from PBMCs. The receptors were sampled from a human donor with narcolepsy. The CDR3 runs from the conserved cysteine through the conserved F or W. The order of the fields is J gene, V gene, clone size, D gene, CDR3 protein, CDR3 DNA. D genes are given only for firm matches. The size field is filled for only some rows; it gives once, few, many or a size class.

j_call: TRBJ2-5
v_call: TRBV7-9
clone_size: NA
d_call: NA
cdr3_aa: CASNRLDLETQYF
cdr3_nt: TGTGCCAGCAACCGACTGGATCTTGAGACCCAGTACTTC

j_call: TRBJ2-5
v_call: TRBV13
clone_size: NA
d_call: NA
cdr3_aa: CASRLRRRETQYF
cdr3_nt: TGTGCCAGCAGGCTTAGACGACGGGAGACCCAGTACTTC

j_call: TRBJ2-5
v_call: TRBV5-4
clone_size: NA
d_call: NA
cdr3_aa: CASSLQGGETQYF
cdr3_nt: TGTGCCAGCAGCTTACAGGGTGGCGAGACCCAGTACTTC

j_call: TRBJ2-1
v_call: TRBV11-2
clone_size: NA
d_call: NA
cdr3_aa: CASSLEVIRSPGEQFF
cdr3_nt: TGTGCCAGCAGCTTAGAAGTTATTCGCTCCCCGGGGGAGCAGTTCTTC

j_call: TRBJ2-1
v_call: TRBV7-3
clone_size: few
d_call: TRBD2
cdr3_aa: CASSGATSVDYNEQFF
cdr3_nt: TGTGCCAGCAGCGGGGCCACTAGCGTCGACTACAATGAGCAGTTCTTC

j_call: TRBJ1-1
v_call: TRBV20-1
clone_size: once
d_call: NA
cdr3_aa: CRGKSPTEAFF
cdr3_nt: TGCAGGGGGAAAAGCCCCACTGAAGCTTTCTTT

j_call: TRBJ2-3
v_call: TRBV11-2
clone_size: NA
d_call: NA
cdr3_aa: CASSLQGFEDTQYF
cdr3_nt: TGTGCCAGCAGCCTACAGGGTTTTGAAGATACGCAGTATTTT

j_call: TRBJ1-1
v_call: TRBV15
clone_size: NA
d_call: NA
cdr3_aa: CATSRDRGPRLYTEAFF
cdr3_nt: TGTGCCACCAGCAGAGATAGGGGCCCAAGGCTGTACACTGAAGCTTTCTTT

j_call: TRBJ2-7
v_call: TRBV2
clone_size: once
d_call: NA
cdr3_aa: CASSVLHYEQYF
cdr3_nt: TGTGCCAGCAGTGTGCTTCACTACGAGCAGTACTTC

j_call: TRBJ2-5
v_call: TRBV10-3
clone_size: NA
d_call: NA
cdr3_aa: CAISVGIQETQYF
cdr3_nt: TGTGCCATCAGTGTAGGCATCCAAGAGACCCAGTACTTC

j_call: TRBJ2-1
v_call: TRBV5-1
clone_size: NA
d_call: NA
cdr3_aa: CASSLVSEFGGRLKSSYNEQFF
cdr3_nt: TGCGCCAGCAGCTTGGTGTCGGAGTTCGGGGGCCGCCTGAAAAGCTCCTACAATGAGCAGTTCTTC

j_call: TRBJ2-5
v_call: TRBV11-1
clone_size: once
d_call: TRBD2
cdr3_aa: CASSLGLANSEETQYF
cdr3_nt: TGTGCCAGCAGCTTAGGACTAGCAAACTCGGAGGAGACCCAGTACTTC

j_call: TRBJ1-1
v_call: TRBV10-1
clone_size: NA
d_call: NA
cdr3_aa: CASSDGASTEAFF
cdr3_nt: TGCGCCAGCAGTGACGGGGCGAGCACTGAAGCTTTCTTT

j_call: TRBJ1-5
v_call: TRBV7-8
clone_size: NA
d_call: TRBD1
cdr3_aa: CASSGWTGNQPQHF
cdr3_nt: TGTGCCAGCAGCGGGTGGACAGGGAATCAGCCCCAGCATTTT

j_call: TRBJ2-3
v_call: TRBV9
clone_size: NA
d_call: NA
cdr3_aa: CASSPGGRSTDTQYF
cdr3_nt: TGTGCCAGCAGCCCCGGAGGGCGGAGCACAGATACGCAGTATTTT

j_call: TRBJ1-5
v_call: TRBV19
clone_size: NA
d_call: TRBD1
cdr3_aa: CASSRIGTDPLGPQHF
cdr3_nt: TGTGCCAGTAGTAGAATCGGGACAGACCCCTTGGGGCCCCAGCATTTT

j_call: TRBJ2-6
v_call: TRBV7-3
clone_size: NA
d_call: TRBD1
cdr3_aa: CASSLIRTGGAGANVLTF
cdr3_nt: TGTGCCAGCAGCTTAATACGGACAGGGGGCGCTGGGGCCAACGTCCTGACTTTC

j_call: TRBJ1-2
v_call: TRBV29-1
clone_size: NA
d_call: NA
cdr3_aa: CSVPETARNYGYTF
cdr3_nt: TGCAGCGTTCCCGAAACAGCCCGAAACTATGGCTACACCTTC

j_call: TRBJ1-2
v_call: TRBV19
clone_size: NA
d_call: TRBD1
cdr3_aa: CASSAHAGTALVNGYTF
cdr3_nt: TGTGCCAGTAGTGCGCATGCCGGGACAGCGTTGGTAAATGGCTACACCTTC

j_call: TRBJ2-3
v_call: TRBV5-4
clone_size: NA
d_call: NA
cdr3_aa: CASSGGTDPKQDTQYF
cdr3_nt: TGTGCCAGCAGCGGGGGGACTGACCCTAAACAAGATACGCAGTATTTT

j_call: TRBJ2-3
v_call: TRBV5-4
clone_size: NA
d_call: NA
cdr3_aa: CASSLDVETQYF
cdr3_nt: TGTGCCAGCAGCTTGGACGTAGAAACGCAGTATTTT

j_call: TRBJ2-2
v_call: TRBV30
clone_size: once
d_call: NA
cdr3_aa: CAGLETGELFF
cdr3_nt: TGTGCCGGACTGGAGACCGGGGAGCTGTTTTTT

j_call: TRBJ2-7
v_call: TRBV18
clone_size: once
d_call: NA
cdr3_aa: CASSPPSSGSYEQYF
cdr3_nt: TGTGCCAGCTCACCACCTTCGTCAGGGAGTTACGAGCAGTACTTC

j_call: TRBJ1-1
v_call: TRBV6-5
clone_size: NA
d_call: NA
cdr3_aa: CASSYSGAGEAFF
cdr3_nt: TGTGCCAGCAGTTACTCCGGGGCGGGTGAAGCTTTCTTT

j_call: TRBJ1-1
v_call: TRBV6-1
clone_size: NA
d_call: NA
cdr3_aa: CASSWMNTEAFF
cdr3_nt: TGTGCCAGCAGCTGGATGAACACTGAAGCTTTCTTT

j_call: TRBJ2-5
v_call: TRBV30
clone_size: NA
d_call: TRBD2
cdr3_aa: CAWSNRGGETQYF
cdr3_nt: TGTGCCTGGAGCAATCGGGGGGGTGAGACCCAGTACTTC

j_call: TRBJ1-1
v_call: TRBV6-1
clone_size: few
d_call: NA
cdr3_aa: CASSDRMNTEAFF
cdr3_nt: TGTGCCAGCAGTGACAGGATGAACACTGAAGCTTTCTTT

j_call: TRBJ1-5
v_call: TRBV9
clone_size: NA
d_call: NA
cdr3_aa: CASSVDWAGNQPQHF
cdr3_nt: TGTGCCAGCAGCGTAGATTGGGCAGGCAATCAGCCCCAGCATTTT

j_call: TRBJ2-1
v_call: TRBV20-1
clone_size: NA
d_call: NA
cdr3_aa: CSAKPLNEQFF
cdr3_nt: TGCAGTGCAAAACCCCTCAATGAGCAGTTCTTC

j_call: TRBJ2-5
v_call: TRBV29-1
clone_size: few
d_call: NA
cdr3_aa: CSGRGLNQETQYF
cdr3_nt: TGCAGCGGGAGGGGTCTGAACCAAGAGACCCAGTACTTC

j_call: TRBJ2-1
v_call: TRBV19
clone_size: NA
d_call: NA
cdr3_aa: CASTPGDRENNEQFF
cdr3_nt: TGTGCCAGTACCCCAGGAGATCGAGAAAATAATGAGCAGTTCTTC

j_call: TRBJ1-2
v_call: TRBV5-6
clone_size: NA
d_call: NA
cdr3_aa: CASSLDRTYGYTF
cdr3_nt: TGTGCCAGCAGCTTGGACAGGACGTATGGCTACACCTTC

j_call: TRBJ1-4
v_call: TRBV27
clone_size: NA
d_call: NA
cdr3_aa: CASSLAGAREKLFF
cdr3_nt: TGTGCCAGCAGTTTAGCTGGGGCACGGGAAAAACTGTTTTTT

j_call: TRBJ2-5
v_call: TRBV5-6
clone_size: NA
d_call: NA
cdr3_aa: CASSLSWQRETQYF
cdr3_nt: TGTGCCAGCAGCTTGTCCTGGCAGAGGGAGACCCAGTACTTC

j_call: TRBJ1-5
v_call: TRBV19
clone_size: NA
d_call: TRBD1
cdr3_aa: CASSPGTGALGQPQHF
cdr3_nt: TGTGCCAGTAGTCCAGGGACAGGGGCCTTGGGGCAGCCCCAGCATTTT

j_call: TRBJ1-3
v_call: TRBV27
clone_size: NA
d_call: NA
cdr3_aa: CASRSGGANSGNTIYF
cdr3_nt: TGTGCCAGCAGATCTGGGGGGGCTAACTCTGGAAACACCATATATTTT